This T cell receptor (beta chain) was found in a study of T cells in Graves' hyperthyroidism and ophthalmopathy. Study observations and caveats: The model's output predicted ophthalmopathy at a median of roughly seven months prior to onset.

As to this clonotype: Its antigen remains unknown.

The CDR3 totals 14 residues. Germline loops: CDR1 LNHDA, CDR2 SQIVND (reference sequence). V dropped 6 bases and J dropped 1 base, with 10 bases sitting between them. Investigators excluded patients with uncontrolled infection, other autoimmune disease, pregnancy or lactation. Authors of the study amplified TCR beta CDR3 regions from RNA transcripts. HTBI primers were the set used in a first-round RT-PCR of the TCR CDR3. TCRdb independently ran MiXCR on the multiplex PCR reads; one entry per CDR3 protein. Of under 300,000 distinct CDR3 sequences listed, 20% to 25% were seen once; the top ten hold over 25%.

The sequenced sample was blood. This sequence was found in a man between 35 and 55 years old with Graves' hyperthyroidism that later progressed to Graves' ophthalmopathy. This chain uses TRBV19 with TRBJ1-5; D is possibly TRBD1 (5 bases). The CDR3 coding sequence is TGTGCCAGTAGGCAGGGCGCGAGCAATCAGCCCCAGCATTTT. It codes for CASRQGASNQPQHF.